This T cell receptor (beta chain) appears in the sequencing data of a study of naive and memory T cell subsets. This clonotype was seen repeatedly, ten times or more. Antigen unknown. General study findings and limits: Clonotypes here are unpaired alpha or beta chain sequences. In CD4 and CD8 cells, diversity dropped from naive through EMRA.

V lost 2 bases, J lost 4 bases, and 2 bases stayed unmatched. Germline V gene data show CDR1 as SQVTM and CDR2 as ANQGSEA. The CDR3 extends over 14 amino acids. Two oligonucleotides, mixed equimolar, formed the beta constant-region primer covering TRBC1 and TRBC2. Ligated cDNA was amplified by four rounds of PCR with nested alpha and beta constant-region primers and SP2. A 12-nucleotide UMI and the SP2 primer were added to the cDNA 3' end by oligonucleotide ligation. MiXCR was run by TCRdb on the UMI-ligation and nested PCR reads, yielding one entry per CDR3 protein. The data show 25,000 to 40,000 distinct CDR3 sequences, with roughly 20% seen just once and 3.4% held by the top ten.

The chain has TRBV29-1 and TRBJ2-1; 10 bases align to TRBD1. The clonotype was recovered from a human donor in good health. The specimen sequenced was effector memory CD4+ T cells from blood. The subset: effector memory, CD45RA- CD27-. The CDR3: CSVETGQGYNEQFF. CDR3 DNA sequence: TGCAGCGTTGAAACGGGACAGGGGTACAATGAGCAGTTCTTC.